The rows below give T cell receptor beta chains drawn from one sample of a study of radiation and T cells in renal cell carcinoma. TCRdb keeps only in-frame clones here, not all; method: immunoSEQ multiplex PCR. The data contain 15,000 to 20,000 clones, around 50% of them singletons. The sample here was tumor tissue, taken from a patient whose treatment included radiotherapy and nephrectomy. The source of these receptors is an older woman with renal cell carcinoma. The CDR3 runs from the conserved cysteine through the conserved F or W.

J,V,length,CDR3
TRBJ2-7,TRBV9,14,CASSPGGQGYEQYF
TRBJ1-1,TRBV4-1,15,CASSQEWRENTEAFF
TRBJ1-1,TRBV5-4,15,CASSLGPPGWTEAFF
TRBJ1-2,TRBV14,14,CASSQGTGKDGYTF
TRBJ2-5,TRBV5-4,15,CASSVQRGVQETQYF
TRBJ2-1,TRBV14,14,CASSQGGSGRGKFF
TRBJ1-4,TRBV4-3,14,CASSRGDLNEKLFF
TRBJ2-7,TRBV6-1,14,CASSEGSLREEQYF
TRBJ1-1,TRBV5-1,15,CASSPAGAANTEAFF
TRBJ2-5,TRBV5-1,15,CASSPRGWERETQYF
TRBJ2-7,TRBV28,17,CASSFFGNGQGSYEQYF
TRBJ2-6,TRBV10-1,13,CASSETGANVLTF
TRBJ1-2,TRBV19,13,CASQQGPKLGYTF
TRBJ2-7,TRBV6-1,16,CASSEARRAGDYEQYF
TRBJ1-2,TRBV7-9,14,CASTYTDRVGGYTF
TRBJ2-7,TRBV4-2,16,CASSQDRSRGPYEQYF
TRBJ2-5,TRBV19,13,CASSGGRGETQYF
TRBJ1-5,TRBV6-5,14,CASSYSQGFQPQHF
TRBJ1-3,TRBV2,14,CASSAGGAGNTIYF
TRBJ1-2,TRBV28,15,CASSLWPGEDYGYTF
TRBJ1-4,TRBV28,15,CASSFVGRPNEKLFF
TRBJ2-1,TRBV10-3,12,CAISESRQEQFF
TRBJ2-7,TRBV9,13,CASSPFPDYEQYF
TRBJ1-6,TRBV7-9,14,CASSPEVDNSPLHF
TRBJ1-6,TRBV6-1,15,CASSEEDPYNSPLHF
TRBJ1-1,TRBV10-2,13,CASYFDRGTEAFF
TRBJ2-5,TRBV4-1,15,CASGPGRARQETQYF
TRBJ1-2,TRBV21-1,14,CASSKVYQVGGYTF
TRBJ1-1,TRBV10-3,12,CAISAGDRMAFF
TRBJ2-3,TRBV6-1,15,CASSWREVGTDTQYF
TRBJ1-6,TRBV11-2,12,CASSQEILPLHF